The 10 T cell receptor beta chains below all came from one sample that was sequenced in a study of shared clonotypes between healthy human individuals. Only in-frame clones appear in the TCRdb table, and some are missing; sequencing was by immunoSEQ multiplex PCR. The table lists approximately 940,000 clones, approximately 80% of them singletons. The specimen was memory CD4+ T cells sorted from blood. Subset in this sample: CD45RA-negative fraction. The receptors come from a man aged 18-30 years in good health.

CDR3 in DNA: TGTGCCAGCTCACAGACTAGCGGGGGGTCAGATACGCAGTATTTT. Its protein is CASSQTSGGSDTQYF. This chain uses TRBV18 with TRBJ2-3; 13 bases match TRBD2. Germline assignment: CDR1 KGHSH and CDR2 LQKENI. The length of the CDR3 is 15 residues. Unmatched junction bases numbered 2, after V lost 4 bases and J lost 4 bases.

The rearrangement links TRBV28 to TRBJ1-2; no clear D. The germline gives CDR1 MDHEN, CDR2 SYDVKM. CDR3 length equals 15 residues. V was clipped by 2 bases and J by 0 bases, with 10 bases between them. The CDR3: CASSLRRRANYGYTF. The CDR3 nucleotides are TGTGCCAGCAGTTTAAGGCGGAGAGCTAACTATGGCTACACCTTC.

The V call is TRBV28, the J call TRBJ1-6, with 9 bases aligning to TRBD1. V dropped 4 bases and J dropped 9; count of bases not matched to a gene: 7. CDR1 MDHEN and CDR2 SYDVKM come from the germline V gene. The CDR3 has 15 amino acids. The CDR3 reads CASSSQGAFSSPLHF. CDR3 nucleotide sequence: TGTGCCAGCAGTTCACAGGGGGCATTCAGTTCACCCCTCCACTTT.

This clone was seen at least ten times. This rearrangement joins TRBV27 to TRBJ1-2; D unresolved. Germline CDR1 and CDR2: MNHEY and SMNVEV (reference sequence). The CDR3 runs to 15 residues. Trimming took 6 bases from V and 3 from J, leaving 17 bases between them. The CDR3 reads CASSRDRTHYYGYTF. In DNA, the CDR3 is TGTGCCAGCAGCCGTGACCGAACGCACTACTATGGCTACACCTTC.

The chain couples TRBV2 to TRBJ2-5; a weak D match, TRBD1 (5 bases). Germline-derived CDR1 and CDR2 are SNHLY and FYNNEI. V lost 6 bases, J lost 6 bases, and 20 bases lay in between. The CDR3 runs 15 residues. CDR3 protein: CASRPEGQGLQTQYF. The CDR3 DNA follows: TGTGCCAGCAGACCAGAAGGGCAGGGATTGCAGACCCAGTACTTC.

The chain has TRBV27 and TRBJ2-7; D is ambiguous. The germline gives CDR1 MNHEY, CDR2 SMNVEV (reference sequence). V lost 6 bases, J lost 2 bases, and 14 bases lay in between. The CDR3 totals 14 residues. For the CDR3, the DNA is TGTGCCAGCAGGCAATTTGCCCCTCCCTACGAGCAGTACTTC. Translation gives CASRQFAPPYEQYF.

V and J are TRBV5-1 and TRBJ2-2, with TRBD2 matching 10 bases. Germline CDR1 reads SGHRS; CDR2 reads YFSETQ. This CDR3 has 16 amino acids. V lost 4 bases to trimming and J lost 1 base; unmatched junction nucleotides: 4. Written as DNA, the CDR3 is TGCGCCAGCAGCCAGAGGACTAGCGGGAACACCGGGGAGCTGTTTTTT. It is translated as CASSQRTSGNTGELFF.

In this sample, this clone turned up once. The genes are TRBV6-5 and TRBJ1-3; D is ambiguous. The CDR3 has 13 amino acids. Germline loops: CDR1 MNHEY, CDR2 SVGAGI. The V and J ends lost 5 bases and 0 bases respectively, with 5 bases between them. The DNA for the CDR3 is TGTGCCAGCAGTCGAGACTCTGGAAACACCATATATTTT. It codes for CASSRDSGNTIYF.

The chain uses TRBV25-1 and TRBJ2-1; a possible D gene is TRBD1 (7 bases). CDR3 length: 15 residues. Germline CDR1 and CDR2: MGHDK and SYGVNS. Between the trimmed V and J ends, which lost 3 bases and 6 bases, there was a span of 15 bases. DNA of the CDR3: TGTGCCAGCAGTGACCCCCGGCAGGGGGGCAATGAGCAGTTCTTC. Its protein product is CASSDPRQGGNEQFF. The full variable domain, its missing parts supplied by reference TRBV25-1 and TRBJ2-1, is EADIYQTPRYLVIGTGKKITLECSQTMGHDKMYWYQQDPGMELHLIHYSYGVNSTEKGDLSSESTVSRIRTEHFPLTLESARPSHTSQYLCASSDPRQGGNEQFFGPGTRLTVL.

This rearrangement joins TRBV5-1 to TRBJ2-1, with 9 bases matching TRBD2. Germline values: CDR1 SGHRS, CDR2 YFSETQ. The CDR3 is 15 amino acids. With V trimmed by 0 bases and J by 6 bases, 4 bases remained unmatched. In nucleotides, the CDR3 is TGCGCCAGCAGCTTGGGCGCGGGGGGGCCCAATGAGCAGTTCTTC. Encoded protein: CASSLGAGGPNEQFF.